This T cell receptor (beta chain) comes out of a study of cytomegalovirus exposure and HLA in healthy donors. Study details: In a later analysis, the roughly 120 validation repertoires were reported to have used the same platform as the roughly 700 first-cohort repertoires.

The protocol was immunoSEQ multiplex PCR, while the TCRdb copy is restricted to in-frame clones and leaves out a portion. This sample yields 97,000 or so clones, of which less than 90% are seen a single time; 5.5% to 7.5% belongs to the top ten. This clone was observed a single time. Its specificity is unknown. Trimming left V 0 bases short and J 1 base short, with 10 bases between. The CDR3 totals 16 residues. Germline CDR1 reads SNHLY; CDR2 reads FYNNEI. General study findings and limits: Cytomegalovirus status was reportedly diagnosed by the classifier with high sensitivity and specificity. The study designated 150 or so TCR beta chains cytomegalovirus-associated.

This TCR derives from a man between 18 and 29 years old in good health and CMV-seropositive. Sequenced: PBMCs. This chain links TRBV2 with TRBJ1-5; D call uncertain. The CDR3 DNA reads as TGTGCCAGCAGTGAAGCGTTTGTGAGAAGCAATCAGCCCCAGCATTTT. Its protein product is CASSEAFVRSNQPQHF.